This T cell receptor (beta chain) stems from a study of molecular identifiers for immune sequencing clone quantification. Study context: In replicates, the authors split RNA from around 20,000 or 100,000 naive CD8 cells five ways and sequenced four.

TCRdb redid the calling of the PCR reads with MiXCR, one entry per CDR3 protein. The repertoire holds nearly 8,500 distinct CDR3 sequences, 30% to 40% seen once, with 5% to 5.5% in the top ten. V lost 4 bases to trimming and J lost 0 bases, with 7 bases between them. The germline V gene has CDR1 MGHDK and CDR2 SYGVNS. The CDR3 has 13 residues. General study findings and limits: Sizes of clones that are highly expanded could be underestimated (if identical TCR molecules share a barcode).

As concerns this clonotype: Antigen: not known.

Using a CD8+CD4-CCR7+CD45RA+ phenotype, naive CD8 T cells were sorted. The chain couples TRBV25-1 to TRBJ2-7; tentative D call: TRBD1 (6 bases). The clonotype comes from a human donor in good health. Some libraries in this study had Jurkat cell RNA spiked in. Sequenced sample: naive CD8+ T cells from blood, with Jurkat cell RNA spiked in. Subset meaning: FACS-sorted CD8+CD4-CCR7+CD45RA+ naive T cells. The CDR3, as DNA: TGTGCCAGCAGTGGGGACATCTCCTACGAGCAGTACTTC. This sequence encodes CASSGDISYEQYF.